The sequence of this T cell receptor beta chain was determined in a study of vaccination and CD4 T cells after COVID-19. About the research overall: Vaccination of participants consisted of two doses of either BNT162b2 or mRNA-1273 vaccine. Either a CEFX pool, an HIV-1 Nef pool, or no peptide was added to control cultures.

The Oncomine TCR Beta short-read assay was applied to DNA of cultured CD4+ T cells. Researchers extracted genomic DNA from CD4+ T cells that had been cultured. MiXCR, applied by TCRdb to the PCR reads, yields one record per CDR3 protein. Among approximately 16,000 distinct CDR3 sequences listed, roughly 52% were seen once. The CDR3 contains 15 residues. Deletions cut 3 bases from V and 2 bases from J, with 14 bases between. Germline assignment: CDR1 SGHTA and CDR2 FQGNSA. Treatment noted: roughly ten-day PBMC culture with coronavirus spike peptide pools or control peptides (ViraFEST assay). Culture of 2 million to 2.5 million PBMCs per well took place with 8.5 to 10 IU/ml IL-2 and roughly 9.8 ug/ml peptide pools. With respect to this clonotype: Antigen unknown.

Source material: CD4+ T cells from blood, cultured in vitro. This receptor was taken from a human donor who had recovered from COVID-19. The chain uses TRBV7-2 and TRBJ2-7; D may be TRBD2 (5 bases). The CDR3 sequence is CASSFSGGSPYEQYF. CDR3 DNA sequence: TGTGCCAGCAGCTTCTCCGGCGGGTCACCCTACGAGCAGTACTTC. Looking up the rest from reference TRBV7-2 and TRBJ2-7 gives the full variable domain: GAGVSQSPSNKVTEKGKDVELRCDPISGHTALYWYRQSLGQGLEFLIYFQGNSAPDKSGLPSDRFSAERTGGSVSTLTIQRTQQEDSAVYLCASSFSGGSPYEQYFGPGTRLTVT.